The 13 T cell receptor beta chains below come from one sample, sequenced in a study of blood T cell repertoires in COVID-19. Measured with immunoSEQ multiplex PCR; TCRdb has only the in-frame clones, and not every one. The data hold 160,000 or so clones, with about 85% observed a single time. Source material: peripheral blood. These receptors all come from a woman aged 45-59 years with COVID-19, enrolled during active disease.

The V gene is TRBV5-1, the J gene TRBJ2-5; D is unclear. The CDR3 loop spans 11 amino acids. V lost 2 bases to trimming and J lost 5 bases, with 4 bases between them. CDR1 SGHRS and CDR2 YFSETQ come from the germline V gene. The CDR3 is CASSFLETQYF. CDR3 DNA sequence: TGCGCCAGCAGCTTCCTGGAGACCCAGTACTTC.

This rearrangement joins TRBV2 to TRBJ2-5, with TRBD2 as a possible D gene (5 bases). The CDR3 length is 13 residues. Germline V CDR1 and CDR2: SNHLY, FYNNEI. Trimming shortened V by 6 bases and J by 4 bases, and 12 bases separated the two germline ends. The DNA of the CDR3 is TGTGCCAGCAGACGGGAACATATAGAGACCCAGTACTTC. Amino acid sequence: CASRREHIETQYF. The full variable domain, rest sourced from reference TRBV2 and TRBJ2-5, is EPEVTQTPSHQVTQMGQEVILRCVPISNHLYFYWYRQILGQKVEFLVSFYNNEISEKSEIFDDQFSVERPDGSNFTLKIRSTKLEDSAMYFCASRREHIETQYFGPGTRLLVL.

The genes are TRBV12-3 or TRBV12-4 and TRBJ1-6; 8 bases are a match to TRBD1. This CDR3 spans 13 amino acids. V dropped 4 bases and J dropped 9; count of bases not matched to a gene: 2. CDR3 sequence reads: CASSYGQGSPLHF. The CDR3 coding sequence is TGTGCCAGCAGTTACGGACAGGGTTCACCCCTCCACTTT.

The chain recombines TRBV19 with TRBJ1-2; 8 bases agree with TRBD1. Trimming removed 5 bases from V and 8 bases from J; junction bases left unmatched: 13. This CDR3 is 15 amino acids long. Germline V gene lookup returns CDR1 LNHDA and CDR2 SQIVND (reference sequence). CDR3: CASSEGTSGGAGYTF. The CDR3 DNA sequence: TGTGCCAGTAGTGAGGGGACCTCAGGGGGCGCGGGCTACACCTTC.

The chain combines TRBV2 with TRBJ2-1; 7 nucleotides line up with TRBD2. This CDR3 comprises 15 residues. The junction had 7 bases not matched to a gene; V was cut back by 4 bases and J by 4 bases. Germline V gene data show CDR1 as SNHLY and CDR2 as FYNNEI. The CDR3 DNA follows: TGTGCCAGCAGTGGGAGCGGGGACCCTTACAATGAGCAGTTCTTC. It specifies CASSGSGDPYNEQFF.

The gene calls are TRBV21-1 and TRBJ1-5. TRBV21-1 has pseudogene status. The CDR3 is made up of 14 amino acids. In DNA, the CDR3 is TGTGCCAGCAGCAGGGAGGGGAGGTATCAGCCCCAGCATTTT. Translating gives CASSREGRYQPQHF.

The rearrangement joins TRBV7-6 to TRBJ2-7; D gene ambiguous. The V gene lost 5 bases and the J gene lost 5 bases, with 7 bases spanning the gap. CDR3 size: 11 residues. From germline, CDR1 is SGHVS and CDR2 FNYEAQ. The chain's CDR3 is CASSPGDEQYF. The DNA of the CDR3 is TGTGCCAGCAGCCCCGGTGACGAGCAGTACTTC.

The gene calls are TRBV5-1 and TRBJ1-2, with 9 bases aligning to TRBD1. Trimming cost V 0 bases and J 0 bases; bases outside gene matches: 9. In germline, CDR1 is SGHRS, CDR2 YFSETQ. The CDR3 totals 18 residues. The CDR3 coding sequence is TGCGCCAGCAGCTTGGAGGGGGGACAGGGCACGGCTAACTATGGCTACACCTTC. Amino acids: CASSLEGGQGTANYGYTF.

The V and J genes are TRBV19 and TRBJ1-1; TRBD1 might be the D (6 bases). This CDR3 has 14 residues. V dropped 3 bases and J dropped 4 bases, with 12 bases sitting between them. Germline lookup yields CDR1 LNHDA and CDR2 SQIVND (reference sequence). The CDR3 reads CASSIGGGGTEAFF. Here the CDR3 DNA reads TGTGCCAGTAGTATTGGGGGAGGGGGCACTGAAGCTTTCTTT.

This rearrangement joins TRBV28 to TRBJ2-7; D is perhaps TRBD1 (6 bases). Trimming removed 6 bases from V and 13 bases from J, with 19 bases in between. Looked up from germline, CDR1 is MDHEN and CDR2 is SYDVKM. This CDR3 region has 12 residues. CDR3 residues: CASSSKLRQDYF. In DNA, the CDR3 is TGTGCCAGCAGCTCGAAACTTAGACAGGATTACTTC. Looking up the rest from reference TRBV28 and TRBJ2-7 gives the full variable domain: DVKVTQSSRYLVKRTGEKVFLECVQDMDHENMFWYRQDPGLGLRLIYFSYDVKMKEKGDIPEGYSVSREKKERFSLILESASTNQTSMYLCASSSKLRQDYFGPGTRLTVT.

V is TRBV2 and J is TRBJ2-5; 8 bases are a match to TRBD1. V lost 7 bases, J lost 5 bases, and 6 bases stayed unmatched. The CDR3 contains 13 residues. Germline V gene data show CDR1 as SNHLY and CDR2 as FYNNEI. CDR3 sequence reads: CASTPGGRETQYF. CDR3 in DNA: TGTGCCAGCACCCCAGGGGGCCGGGAGACCCAGTACTTC.

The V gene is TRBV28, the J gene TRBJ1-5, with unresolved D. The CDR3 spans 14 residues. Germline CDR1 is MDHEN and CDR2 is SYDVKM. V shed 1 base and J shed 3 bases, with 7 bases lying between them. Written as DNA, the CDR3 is TGTGCCAGCAGTTTATCACAGTACAATCAGCCCCAGCATTTT. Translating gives CASSLSQYNQPQHF.

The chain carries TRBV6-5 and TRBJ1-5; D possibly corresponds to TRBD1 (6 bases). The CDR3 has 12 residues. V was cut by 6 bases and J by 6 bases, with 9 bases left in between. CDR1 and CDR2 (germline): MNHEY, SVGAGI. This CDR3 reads CASRTGFQPQHF. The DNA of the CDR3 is TGTGCCAGCAGAACAGGGTTTCAGCCCCAGCATTTT.